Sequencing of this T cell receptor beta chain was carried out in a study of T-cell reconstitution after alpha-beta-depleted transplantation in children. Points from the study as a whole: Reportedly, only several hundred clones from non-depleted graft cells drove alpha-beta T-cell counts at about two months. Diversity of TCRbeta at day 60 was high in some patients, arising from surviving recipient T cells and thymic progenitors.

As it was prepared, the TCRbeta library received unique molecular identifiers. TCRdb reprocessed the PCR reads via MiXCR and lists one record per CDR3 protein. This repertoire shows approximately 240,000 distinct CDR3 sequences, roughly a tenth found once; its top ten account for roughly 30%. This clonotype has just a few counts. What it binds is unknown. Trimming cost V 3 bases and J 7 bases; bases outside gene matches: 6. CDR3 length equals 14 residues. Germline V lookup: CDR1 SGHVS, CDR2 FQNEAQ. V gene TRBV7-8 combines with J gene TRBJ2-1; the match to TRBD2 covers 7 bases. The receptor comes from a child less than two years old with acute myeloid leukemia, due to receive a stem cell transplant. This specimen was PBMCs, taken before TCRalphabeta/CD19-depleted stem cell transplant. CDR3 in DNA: TGTGCCAGCAGCTTGGGCCTTAGCGGGAATGAGCAGTTCTTC. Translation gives CASSLGLSGNEQFF.